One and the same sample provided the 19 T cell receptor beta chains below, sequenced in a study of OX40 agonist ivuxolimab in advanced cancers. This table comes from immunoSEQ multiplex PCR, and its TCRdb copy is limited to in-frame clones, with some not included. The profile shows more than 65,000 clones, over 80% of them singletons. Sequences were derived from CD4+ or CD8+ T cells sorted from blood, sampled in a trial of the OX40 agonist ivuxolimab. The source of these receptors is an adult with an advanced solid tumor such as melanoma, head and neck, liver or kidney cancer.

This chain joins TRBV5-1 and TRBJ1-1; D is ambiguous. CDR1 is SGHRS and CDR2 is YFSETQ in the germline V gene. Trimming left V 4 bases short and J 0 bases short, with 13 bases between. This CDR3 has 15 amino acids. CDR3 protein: CASSPFPVVNTEAFF. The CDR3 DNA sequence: TGCGCCAGCAGCCCGTTCCCTGTGGTGAACACTGAAGCTTTCTTT.

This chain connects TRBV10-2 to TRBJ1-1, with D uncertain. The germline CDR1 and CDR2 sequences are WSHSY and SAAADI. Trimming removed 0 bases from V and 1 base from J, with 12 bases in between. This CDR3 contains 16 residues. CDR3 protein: CASSESRRASNTEAFF. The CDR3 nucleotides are TGCGCCAGCAGTGAGTCTCGGCGGGCTTCGAACACTGAAGCTTTCTTT.

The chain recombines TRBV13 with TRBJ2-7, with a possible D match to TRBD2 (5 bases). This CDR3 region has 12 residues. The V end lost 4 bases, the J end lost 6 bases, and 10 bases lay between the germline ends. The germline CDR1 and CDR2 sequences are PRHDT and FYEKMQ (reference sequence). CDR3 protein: CASSSPGVEQYF. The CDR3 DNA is TGTGCCAGCAGCTCCCCCGGGGTCGAGCAGTACTTC.

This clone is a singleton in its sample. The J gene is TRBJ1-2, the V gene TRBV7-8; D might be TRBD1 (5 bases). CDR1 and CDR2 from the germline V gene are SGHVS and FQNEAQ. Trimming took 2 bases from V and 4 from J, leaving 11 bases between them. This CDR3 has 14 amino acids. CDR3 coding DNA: TGTGCCAGCAGCTTACCCGACAGCGGCTATGGCTACACCTTC. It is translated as CASSLPDSGYGYTF. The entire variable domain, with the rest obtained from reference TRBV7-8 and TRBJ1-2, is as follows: GAGVSQSPRYKVAKRGQDVALRCDPISGHVSLFWYQQALGQGPEFLTYFQNEAQLDKSGLPSDRFFAERPEGSVSTLKIQRTQQEDSAVYLCASSLPDSGYGYTFGSGTRLTVV.

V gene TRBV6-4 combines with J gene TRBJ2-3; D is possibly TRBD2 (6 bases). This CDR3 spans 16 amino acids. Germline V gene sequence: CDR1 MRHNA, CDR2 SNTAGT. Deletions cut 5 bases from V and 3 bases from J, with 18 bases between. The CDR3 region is CASSPDGGGGTDTQYF. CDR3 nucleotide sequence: TGTGCCAGCAGTCCCGACGGGGGAGGCGGAACAGATACGCAGTATTTT.

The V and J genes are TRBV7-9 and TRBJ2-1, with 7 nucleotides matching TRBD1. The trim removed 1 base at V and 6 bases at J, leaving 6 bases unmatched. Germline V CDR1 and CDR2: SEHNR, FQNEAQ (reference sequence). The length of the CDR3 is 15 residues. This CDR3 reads CASSLDQGVFNEQFF. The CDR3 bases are TGTGCCAGCAGCTTAGACCAGGGGGTATTCAATGAGCAGTTCTTC.

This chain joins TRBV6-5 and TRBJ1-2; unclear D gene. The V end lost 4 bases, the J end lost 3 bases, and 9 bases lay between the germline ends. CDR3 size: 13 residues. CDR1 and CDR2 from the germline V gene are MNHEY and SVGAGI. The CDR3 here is CASSFGTDYGYTF. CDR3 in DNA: TGTGCCAGCAGTTTCGGTACTGACTATGGCTACACCTTC.

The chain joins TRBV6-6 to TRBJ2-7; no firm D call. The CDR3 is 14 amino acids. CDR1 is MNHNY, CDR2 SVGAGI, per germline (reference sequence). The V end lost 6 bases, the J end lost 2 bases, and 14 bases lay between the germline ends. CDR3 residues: CASSFSDQPYEQYF. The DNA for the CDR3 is TGTGCCAGCAGCTTCAGCGACCAACCCTACGAGCAGTACTTC.

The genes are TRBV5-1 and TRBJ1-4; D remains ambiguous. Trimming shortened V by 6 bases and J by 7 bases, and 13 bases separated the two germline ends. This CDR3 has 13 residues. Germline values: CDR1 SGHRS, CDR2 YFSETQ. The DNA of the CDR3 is TGCGCCAGCACTCAACGGGTGGGTGAAAAACTGTTTTTT. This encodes CASTQRVGEKLFF. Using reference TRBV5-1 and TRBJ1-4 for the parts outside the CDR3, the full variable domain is KAGVTQTPRYLIKTRGQQVTLSCSPISGHRSVSWYQQTPGQGLQFLFEYFSETQRNKGNFPGRFSGRQFSNSRSEMNVSTLELGDSALYLCASTQRVGEKLFFGSGTQLSVL.

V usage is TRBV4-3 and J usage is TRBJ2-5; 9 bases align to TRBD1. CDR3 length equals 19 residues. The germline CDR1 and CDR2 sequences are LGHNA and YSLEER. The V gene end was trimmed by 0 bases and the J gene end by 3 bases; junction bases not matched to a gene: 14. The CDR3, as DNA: TGCGCCAGCAGCCAAGAAGGCGACAGGGGGGAGGGTTTTGAAGAGACCCAGTACTTC. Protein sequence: CASSQEGDRGEGFEETQYF.

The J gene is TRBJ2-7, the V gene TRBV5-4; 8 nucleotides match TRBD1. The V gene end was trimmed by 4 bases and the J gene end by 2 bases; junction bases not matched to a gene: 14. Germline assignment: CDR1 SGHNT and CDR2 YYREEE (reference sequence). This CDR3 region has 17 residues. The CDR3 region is CASSTGTWQGATYEQYF. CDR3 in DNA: TGTGCCAGCAGCACCGGCACCTGGCAGGGGGCTACCTACGAGCAGTACTTC.

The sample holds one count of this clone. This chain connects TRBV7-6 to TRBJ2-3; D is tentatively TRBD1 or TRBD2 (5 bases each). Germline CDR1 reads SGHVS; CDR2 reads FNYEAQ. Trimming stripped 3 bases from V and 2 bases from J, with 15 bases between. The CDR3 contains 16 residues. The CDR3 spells CASSFGAPENTDTQYF. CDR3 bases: TGTGCCAGCAGCTTCGGGGCCCCGGAGAACACAGATACGCAGTATTTT.

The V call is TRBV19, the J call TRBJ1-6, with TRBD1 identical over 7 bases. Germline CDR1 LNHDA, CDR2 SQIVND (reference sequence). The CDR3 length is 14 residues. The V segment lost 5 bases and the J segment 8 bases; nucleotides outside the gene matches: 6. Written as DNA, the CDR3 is TGTGCCAGTAGTCCCGGGACAGATCATTCACCCCTCCACTTT. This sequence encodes CASSPGTDHSPLHF.

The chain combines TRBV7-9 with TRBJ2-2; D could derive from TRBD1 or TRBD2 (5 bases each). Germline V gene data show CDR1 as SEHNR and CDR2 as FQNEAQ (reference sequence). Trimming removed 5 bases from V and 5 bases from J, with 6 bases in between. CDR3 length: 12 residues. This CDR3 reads CASSGGTGELFF. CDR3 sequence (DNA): TGTGCCAGCAGCGGGGGTACCGGGGAGCTGTTTTTT.

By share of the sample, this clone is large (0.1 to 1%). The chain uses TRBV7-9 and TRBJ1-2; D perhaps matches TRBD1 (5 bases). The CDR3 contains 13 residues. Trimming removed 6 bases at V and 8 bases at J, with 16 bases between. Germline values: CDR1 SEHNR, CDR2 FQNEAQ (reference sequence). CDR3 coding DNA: TGTGCCAGCAGTTACCACCAGGGATACGGCTACACCTTC. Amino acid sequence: CASSYHQGYGYTF.

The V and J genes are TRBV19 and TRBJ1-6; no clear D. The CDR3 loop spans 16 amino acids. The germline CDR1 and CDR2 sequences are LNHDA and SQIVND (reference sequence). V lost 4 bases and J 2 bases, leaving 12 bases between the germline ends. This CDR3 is CASSRREETYNSPLHF. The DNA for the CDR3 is TGTGCCAGTAGTAGAAGGGAGGAAACCTATAATTCACCCCTCCACTTT. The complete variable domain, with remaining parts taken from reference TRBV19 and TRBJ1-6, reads DGGITQSPKYLFRKEGQNVTLSCEQNLNHDAMYWYRQDPGQGLRLIYYSQIVNDFQKGDIAEGYSVSREKKESFPLTVTSAQKNPTAFYLCASSRREETYNSPLHFGNGTRLTVT.

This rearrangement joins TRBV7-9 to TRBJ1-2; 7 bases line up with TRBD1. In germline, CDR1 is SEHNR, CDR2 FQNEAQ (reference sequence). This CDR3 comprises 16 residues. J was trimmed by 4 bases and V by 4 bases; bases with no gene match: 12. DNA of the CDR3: TGTGCCAGCAGCTCGGGACAGTTAACCCTAGGCTATGGCTACACCTTC. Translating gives CASSSGQLTLGYGYTF.

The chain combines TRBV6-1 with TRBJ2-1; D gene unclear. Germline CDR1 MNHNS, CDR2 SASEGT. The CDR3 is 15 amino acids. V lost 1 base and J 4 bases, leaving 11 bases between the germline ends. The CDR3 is CASSEEGQVYNEQFF. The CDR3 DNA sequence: TGTGCCAGCAGTGAAGAGGGTCAGGTTTACAATGAGCAGTTCTTC.

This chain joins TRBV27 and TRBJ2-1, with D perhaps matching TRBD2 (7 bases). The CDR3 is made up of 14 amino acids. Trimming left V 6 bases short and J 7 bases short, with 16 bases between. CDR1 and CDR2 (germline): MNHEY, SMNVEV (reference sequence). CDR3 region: CASSWGGSPNEQFF. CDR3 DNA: TGTGCCAGCAGCTGGGGGGGCAGTCCTAATGAGCAGTTCTTC.